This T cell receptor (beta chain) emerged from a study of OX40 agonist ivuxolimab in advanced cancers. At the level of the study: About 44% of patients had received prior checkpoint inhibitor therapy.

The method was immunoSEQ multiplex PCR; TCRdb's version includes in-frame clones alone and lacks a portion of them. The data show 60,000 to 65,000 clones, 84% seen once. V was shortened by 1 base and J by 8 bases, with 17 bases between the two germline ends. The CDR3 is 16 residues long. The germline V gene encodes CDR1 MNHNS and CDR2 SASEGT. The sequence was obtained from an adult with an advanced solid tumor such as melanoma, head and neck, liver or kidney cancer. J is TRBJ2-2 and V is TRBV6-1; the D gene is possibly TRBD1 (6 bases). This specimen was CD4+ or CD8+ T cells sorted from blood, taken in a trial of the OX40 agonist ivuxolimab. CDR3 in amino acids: CASSEGLGAWGGELFF. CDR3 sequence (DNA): TGTGCCAGCAGTGAAGGATTGGGGGCCTGGGGAGGGGAGCTGTTTTTT.